This record concerns one T cell receptor beta chain sequence. The data belong to a study of blood T cells in healthy people across ages. The CDR3 is made up of 15 amino acids. Germline assignment: CDR1 SQVTM and CDR2 ANQGSEA. V dropped 3 bases and J dropped 5; count of bases not matched to a gene: 12. Isolation recovered at least 7 million PBMCs from every sample. At least 5.5 micrograms of total RNA were extracted per sample. Together with a sample-barcoded 5' primer, a J-beta primer mix was included in a second PCR lasting about 6 to 12 cycles. MiXCR, applied by TCRdb to the 5' RACE reads, yields one record per CDR3 protein. The data show 800,000 to 1,300,000 distinct CDR3 sequences, with around 27% seen just once and less than 0.75% held by the top ten. These data were also reused for a study on T cells of mothers and their children. Per that study: The people who donated were a few healthy Caucasian mothers and their six children.

The specimen sequenced was blood. The TCR originated in a girl aged 2-9 years in good health. The chain has TRBV29-1 and TRBJ2-7, with 8 bases that match TRBD2. The CDR3 loop reads CSVDKGSGGPDEQYF. Here the CDR3 DNA reads TGCAGCGTTGATAAGGGGTCGGGGGGGCCGGACGAGCAGTACTTC.